The entry that follows covers one T cell receptor beta chain sequence. Its matching antigen is unknown. The sample belongs to a study of lymphopenia after photon versus proton radiotherapy. The repertoire was sequenced with immunoSEQ multiplex PCR; TCRdb's copy has only in-frame clones and lacks some. This sample has tens of thousands of clones, with roughly 83% found just once. The study's findings and limits: Oligoclonal CD8+ Temra expansion after nadir drove photon patients' diversity drop. Under photons, naive T cells and diversity fell while effector/memory populations rose.

Trimming removed 5 bases from V and 2 bases from J, with 9 bases in between. Germline lookup yields CDR1 MNHNY and CDR2 SVGAGI (reference sequence). This CDR3 comprises 13 residues. Sequences were derived from peripheral blood, sampled from a patient treated with proton-based radiotherapy. The clonotype was recovered from a man aged 55 to 69 with pancreatic cancer. The rearrangement links TRBV6-6 to TRBJ1-1; the D is unclear. CDR3 in amino acids: CASSRLGNTEAFF. CDR3 in DNA: TGTGCCAGCAGTAGACTGGGAAACACTGAAGCTTTCTTT.